This passage covers 27 T cell receptor beta chains from one sample sequenced in a study of blood T cell repertoires in COVID-19. Produced via immunoSEQ multiplex PCR; TCRdb's table is partial and in-frame only. The data show fewer than 250,000 clones, 65% to 90% seen once. The sequencing sample was made of peripheral blood. These receptors were collected from a woman in her seventies with acute or convalescent COVID-19.

The V gene is TRBV6-5, the J gene TRBJ1-1; 7 nucleotides line up with TRBD1. The CDR3 length is 15 residues. After removal of 2 bases from V and 9 bases from J, the junction contained 12 bases not matched to a gene. Germline CDR1 reads MNHEY; CDR2 reads SVGAGI. This chain's CDR3 is CASSYVYRGGNQAFF. As DNA, the CDR3 is TGTGCCAGCAGTTACGTTTACAGGGGAGGAAACCAAGCTTTCTTT.

The chain recombines TRBV5-1 with TRBJ1-4; maybe TRBD1 (6 bases). This CDR3 has 13 amino acids. Trimming stripped 4 bases from V and 4 bases from J, with 8 bases between. CDR1 is SGHRS, CDR2 YFSETQ, per germline. The CDR3 reads CASSTGRNEKLFF. Written as DNA, the CDR3 is TGCGCCAGCAGCACAGGGCGTAATGAAAAACTGTTTTTT.

This sequence joins TRBV19 and TRBJ2-1, with D possibly matching TRBD1 (5 bases). The germline V and J ends were trimmed by 6 bases and 0 bases, with 12 bases remaining between them. This CDR3 has 15 amino acids. The germline V gene encodes CDR1 LNHDA and CDR2 SQIVND (reference sequence). DNA of the CDR3: TGTGCCAGTAGCCTCCGACAGACCTCCTACAATGAGCAGTTCTTC. This codes for CASSLRQTSYNEQFF.

This clone has a handful of counts. The chain joins TRBV6-5 to TRBJ1-1; D is possibly TRBD1 (6 bases). CDR1 and CDR2 from the germline V gene are MNHEY and SVGAGI. This CDR3 spans 14 amino acids. The V end was cut by 7 bases, the J end by 1 base, with 13 bases between. The CDR3: CASKSGHQNTEAFF. For the CDR3, the DNA is TGTGCCAGCAAATCGGGACACCAGAACACTGAAGCTTTCTTT.

V usage is TRBV6-1 and J usage is TRBJ1-5; 10 bases are shared with TRBD1. V trimming: 2 bases; J trimming: 4 bases; junction bases outside the gene matches: 2. CDR3 length: 15 residues. The germline V gene encodes CDR1 MNHNS and CDR2 SASEGT. CDR3 sequence (DNA): TGTGCCAGCAGTGAATGGGGACAGGGGAATCAGCCCCAGCATTTT. It codes for CASSEWGQGNQPQHF.

The CDR3 region has the DNA TGTGCCAGCAGCCACCCCTCAGGGGGCGCGAACGAGCAGTACTTC. Translating it yields CASSHPSGGANEQYF. V and J are TRBV4-2 and TRBJ2-7, with TRBD1 matching 8 bases. The V and J ends lost 3 bases and 5 bases, in that order; junction bases with no gene match: 9. The CDR3 is 15 amino acids. Looked up from germline, CDR1 is LGHNA and CDR2 is YNFKEQ.

The sample holds one count of this clone. This sequence joins TRBV3-1 (or the pseudogene TRBV3-2) and TRBJ1-6, with D possibly matching TRBD1 (5 bases). V was shortened by 3 bases and J by 12 bases, with 12 bases between the two germline ends. CDR1 and CDR2 from the germline V gene are LGHDT and YNNKEL (reference sequence). The CDR3 extends over 13 amino acids. CDR3 amino acids: CASSHEDRGPLHF. CDR3 in DNA: TGTGCCAGCAGCCACGAAGATAGGGGACCCCTCCACTTT.

The chain uses TRBV7-2 and TRBJ1-1; no firm D call. Germline-derived CDR1 and CDR2 are SGHTA and FQGNSA. This CDR3 is built from 14 residues. Trimming left V 3 bases short and J 7 bases short, with 15 bases between. The CDR3 region is CASSFLGPGDEAFF. DNA for the CDR3: TGTGCCAGCAGCTTTTTAGGCCCGGGAGATGAAGCTTTCTTT.

The CDR3 DNA follows: TGCGCCAGCACGTACCGGGGGGCGCGAGGCCCAGATACGCAGTATTTT. Residues: CASTYRGARGPDTQYF. V is TRBV5-1 and J is TRBJ2-3, with a weak D call TRBD2 (7 bases). CDR3 length: 16 residues. Germline values: CDR1 SGHRS, CDR2 YFSETQ. The ends were cut back, 6 bases at V and 4 bases at J, with 21 bases in the middle.

This clone came up once. The CDR3 coding sequence is TGTGCCAGTAGCGGGAGACTAGTTACCATCTACAATGAGCAGTTCTTC. Translation gives CASSGRLVTIYNEQFF. The V and J genes are TRBV19 and TRBJ2-1; tentatively, D is TRBD2 (6 bases). Trimming pared 6 bases from V and 3 bases from J, leaving 18 bases between. This CDR3 contains 16 residues. Germline V gene lookup returns CDR1 LNHDA and CDR2 SQIVND (reference sequence).

The chain recombines TRBV7-8 with TRBJ1-5, with D uncertain. The germline V gene has CDR1 SGHVS and CDR2 FQNEAQ. V was cut by 5 bases and J by 5 bases, with 16 bases left in between. This CDR3 spans 15 amino acids. For the CDR3, the DNA is TGTGCCAGCAGCCCTAGCGTCCAGTGGTATCAGCCCCAGCATTTT. The encoded protein is CASSPSVQWYQPQHF.

V gene TRBV11-2 combines with J gene TRBJ1-2; D is undetermined. CDR3 length: 14 residues. The V end was cut by 4 bases, the J end by 4 bases, with 13 bases between. The germline V gene encodes CDR1 SGHAT and CDR2 FQNNGV. CDR3 sequence (DNA): TGTGCCAGCAGCTCCGGCGGCCGTCGCTATGGCTACACCTTC. Protein sequence: CASSSGGRRYGYTF.

In its sample, this clone was seen a few times. This chain uses TRBV5-6 with TRBJ1-5; D perhaps matches TRBD1 (5 bases). CDR3 size: 14 residues. Germline-derived CDR1 and CDR2 are SGHDT and YYEEEE. Deletions cut 5 bases from V and 3 bases from J, with 12 bases between. This chain's CDR3 is CASSFQGNNQPQHF. The CDR3 DNA follows: TGTGCCAGCAGTTTTCAGGGAAACAATCAGCCCCAGCATTTT.

This clone was recorded once. The chain employs TRBV18 and TRBJ1-5; D gene uncertain. The germline gives CDR1 KGHSH, CDR2 LQKENI. V was pared by 2 bases and J by 1 base, with 9 bases between. The CDR3 is 15 residues long. The CDR3 spells CASSPRSESNQPQHF. CDR3 DNA sequence: TGTGCCAGCTCACCAAGATCTGAGAGCAATCAGCCCCAGCATTTT.

To note about this clone: Germline and junction disagree at one end, which may indicate a read error. V and J are TRBV7-7 and TRBJ2-2; a weak D match, TRBD1 (7 bases). The CDR3 consists of 15 residues. Germline-derived CDR1 and CDR2 are SSHAT and FNYEAQ (reference sequence). DNA for the CDR3: TGTGCTAGCAGCCCCCAGACAGGGACTGACGGGGAGCTGTTTTTT. Translating gives CASSPQTGTDGELFF.

The chain employs TRBV7-2 and TRBJ1-5; the match to TRBD1 covers 9 bases. Germline-derived CDR1 and CDR2 are SGHTA and FQGNSA. Trimming cost V 5 bases and J 6 bases; bases outside gene matches: 8. There are 15 residues in the CDR3. The CDR3 sequence: CASSAGTGNGQPQHF. CDR3 bases: TGTGCCAGCAGCGCCGGGACAGGGAACGGTCAGCCCCAGCATTTT.

The chain employs TRBV9 and TRBJ2-5; 11 bases line up with TRBD2. Germline-derived CDR1 and CDR2 are SGDLS and YYNGEE. This CDR3 has 15 amino acids. Trimming removed 3 bases from V and 7 bases from J; junction bases left unmatched: 8. DNA of the CDR3: TGTGCCAGCAGCGCCCGAACCGGGACTAGCGGGACCCAGTACTTC. It codes for CASSARTGTSGTQYF.

The J gene is TRBJ1-5, the V gene TRBV2; TRBD1 matches at 7 bases. J was trimmed by 5 bases and V by 7 bases; bases with no gene match: 5. The CDR3 consists of 13 residues. CDR1 and CDR2 from the germline V gene are SNHLY and FYNNEI. This CDR3 is CASKRGQDQPQHF. For the CDR3, the DNA is TGTGCCAGCAAGAGGGGGCAGGATCAGCCCCAGCATTTT.

The chain carries TRBV7-2 and TRBJ2-7; 9 bases align to TRBD1. Unmatched junction bases numbered 4, after V lost 1 base and J lost 6 bases. Germline CDR1 is SGHTA and CDR2 is FQGNSA. The length of the CDR3 is 14 residues. Here the CDR3 reads CASSLGGTGFEQYF. In DNA form, the CDR3 reads TGTGCCAGCAGCTTAGGTGGGACAGGGTTCGAGCAGTACTTC.

The V and J genes are TRBV9 and TRBJ1-2; TRBD1 aligns across 8 bases. V dropped 0 bases and J dropped 7; count of bases not matched to a gene: 5. The CDR3 is 14 residues long. Germline V gives CDR1 SGDLS, CDR2 YYNGEE. In nucleotides, the CDR3 is TGTGCCAGCAGCGTAGTTGTTGACAGGGGTGGCTACACCTTC. This sequence encodes CASSVVVDRGGYTF.

Only one count was recorded for this clone. The chain combines TRBV10-3 with TRBJ2-2, with 7 positions matching TRBD1. Germline V gene lookup returns CDR1 ENHRY and CDR2 SYGVKD. J was trimmed by 7 bases and V by 5 bases; bases with no gene match: 4. The CDR3 loop spans 13 amino acids. DNA for the CDR3: TGTGCCATCAGTCAAGGGGGCTTCGGGGAGCTGTTTTTT. It codes for CAISQGGFGELFF.

This sequence joins TRBV25-1 and TRBJ1-1; 9 bases align to TRBD1. This CDR3 is built from 15 residues. Trimming took 5 bases from V and 5 from J; bases not matched to a gene: 9. CDR1 is MGHDK and CDR2 is SYGVNS in the germline V gene. CDR3 protein: CASSPPGTGRTEAFF. DNA for the CDR3: TGTGCCAGCAGTCCCCCCGGGACAGGGAGGACTGAAGCTTTCTTT.

V usage is TRBV2 and J usage is TRBJ1-5; D perhaps matches TRBD1 (6 bases). The CDR3 consists of 14 residues. V was shortened by 5 bases and J by 2 bases, with 10 bases between the two germline ends. In germline, CDR1 is SNHLY, CDR2 FYNNEI. CDR3: CASSIRQGNQPQHF. CDR3 bases: TGTGCCAGCAGTATCCGACAGGGCAATCAGCCCCAGCATTTT.

The rearrangement links TRBV6-2 or TRBV6-3 to TRBJ1-1; no reliable D call. The V end was cut by 2 bases, the J end by 3 bases, with 4 bases between. The germline CDR1 and CDR2 sequences are MNHEY and SVGEGT. CDR3 length equals 12 residues. The CDR3 here is CASSYPDTEAFF. Written as DNA, the CDR3 is TGTGCCAGCAGTTACCCCGACACTGAAGCTTTCTTT.

The chain couples TRBV7-9 to TRBJ2-1; the D gene is possibly TRBD1 (5 bases). The ends were cut back, 2 bases at V and 2 bases at J, with 10 bases in the middle. Germline CDR1 SEHNR, CDR2 FQNEAQ (reference sequence). There are 15 residues in the CDR3. This CDR3 is CASSLQGLPYNEQFF. In nucleotides, the CDR3 is TGTGCCAGCAGCTTACAGGGTTTACCCTACAATGAGCAGTTCTTC.

The V and J genes are TRBV29-1 and TRBJ1-2; 7 bases align to TRBD1. Trimming removed 7 bases from V and 4 bases from J; junction bases left unmatched: 3. The CDR3 is made up of 11 amino acids. Germline CDR1 and CDR2: SQVTM and ANQGSEA. The CDR3 loop reads CSARDSYGYTF. CDR3 coding DNA: TGCAGCGCCCGGGACAGCTATGGCTACACCTTC.

The rearrangement uses TRBV7-2 and TRBJ1-5; a weak D match, TRBD1 (6 bases). Germline V CDR1 and CDR2: SGHTA, FQGNSA. Trimming removed 2 bases at V and 2 bases at J, with 16 bases between. This CDR3 spans 17 amino acids. CDR3 DNA: TGTGCCAGCAGCTTAAAACAGGGTATAATGGGCAATCAGCCCCAGCATTTT. This translates into CASSLKQGIMGNQPQHF.